Below, 14 T cell receptor beta chains from the same sample are listed, as sequenced in a study of identical twins. TCRdb recomputed calls from the 5' RACE reads with MiXCR, one row per CDR3 protein. The sample has 240,000 or so distinct CDR3 sequences, 10% to 13% seen once. Sequencing was done on a sample of memory T cells sorted from blood. These receptors all come from a man aged 45-65 years in good health.

This clonotype was counted many times. The rearrangement joins TRBV12-3 or TRBV12-4 to TRBJ1-2; D is undetermined. Trimming removed 8 bases from V and 0 bases from J, with 10 bases in between. The CDR3 sequence is 13 residues long. The CDR3 DNA follows: TGTGCCAGCCGCCCGCCAGCTAACTATGGCTACACCTTC. It codes for CASRPPANYGYTF.

This clonotype was seen ten or more times. DNA of the CDR3: TGTGCCACCAGTAGGCTAGGAAGCGCCGGGGAGCTGTTTTTT. It specifies CATSRLGSAGELFF. V and J are TRBV24-1 and TRBJ2-2; D is uncertain. Germline CDR1 reads KGHDR; CDR2 reads SFDVKD. V lost 6 bases, J lost 6 bases, and 13 bases lay in between. The CDR3 sequence is 14 residues long.

The chain joins TRBV6-5 to TRBJ2-1; 9 positions agree with TRBD1. Germline V CDR1 and CDR2: MNHEY, SVGAGI. The CDR3 length is 16 residues. V shed 0 bases, J shed 1 base, and the junction held 1 base outside the gene matches. The CDR3 DNA is TGTGCCAGCAGTTACTCGACAGGGGGGTCCTACAATGAGCAGTTCTTC. It codes for CASSYSTGGSYNEQFF.

This clonotype was counted between two and nine times. The J gene is TRBJ2-7, the V gene TRBV6-2 or TRBV6-3; 12 nucleotides agree with TRBD2. The CDR3 extends over 14 amino acids. With 6 bases clipped from V and 4 bases from J, the junction kept 4 bases outside the gene matches. Germline V gives CDR1 MNHEY, CDR2 SVGEGT. The DNA of the CDR3 is TGTGCCAGCAGGACTAGCGGGAGATTGTACGAGCAGTACTTC. It encodes CASRTSGRLYEQYF.

The chain is built from TRBV6-2 or TRBV6-3 and TRBJ2-1, with D possibly TRBD1 on 6 matching bases. V lost 5 bases and J lost 3, with 11 bases in between. The CDR3 sequence is 14 residues long. CDR1 MNHEY and CDR2 SVGEGT come from the germline V gene. In nucleotides, the CDR3 is TGTGCCAGCAGTGGGTACAGGGACTACAATGAGCAGTTCTTC. It specifies CASSGYRDYNEQFF.

This clonotype was seen just once. V and J are TRBV20-1 and TRBJ1-4, with D uncertain. Looked up from germline, CDR1 is DFQATT and CDR2 is SNEGSKA (reference sequence). V gave up 3 bases and J gave up 3 bases, with 14 bases separating them. The CDR3 totals 15 residues. CDR3 amino acids: CSASELGRPNEKLFF. The CDR3, as DNA: TGCAGTGCTAGTGAACTCGGTCGTCCTAATGAAAAACTGTTTTTT.

This clonotype was recorded many times. The V and J genes are TRBV11-2 and TRBJ2-1; 8 bases are a match to TRBD2. The CDR3 totals 15 residues. CDR1 and CDR2 (germline): SGHAT, FQNNGV. V trimming: 4 bases; J trimming: 7 bases; junction bases outside the gene matches: 9. The CDR3 region is CASSSPAGVGNEQFF. As DNA, the CDR3 is TGTGCCAGCAGCTCCCCAGCGGGAGTGGGTAATGAGCAGTTCTTC.

This clonotype showed up many times. V gene TRBV5-1 combines with J gene TRBJ1-3; D is undetermined. This CDR3 comprises 14 residues. The V gene lost 2 bases and the J gene lost 0 bases, with 6 bases spanning the gap. Per germline, CDR1 SGHRS and CDR2 YFSETQ. The CDR3 here is CASSFGPSGNTIYF. DNA of the CDR3: TGCGCCAGCAGCTTCGGCCCCTCTGGAAACACCATATATTTT. Together with reference TRBV5-1 and TRBJ1-3, the CDR3 gives the full variable domain: KAGVTQTPRYLIKTRGQQVTLSCSPISGHRSVSWYQQTPGQGLQFLFEYFSETQRNKGNFPGRFSGRQFSNSRSEMNVSTLELGDSALYLCASSFGPSGNTIYFGEGSWLTVV.

Ten or more counts support this clonotype. The chain uses TRBV29-1 and TRBJ2-3; D may be TRBD2 (6 bases). The V end was cut by 3 bases, the J end by 5 bases, with 15 bases between. Germline lookup yields CDR1 SQVTM and CDR2 ANQGSEA. The CDR3 spans 14 residues. The CDR3 loop is CSVETRGYGDTQYF. The CDR3 bases are TGCAGCGTTGAGACTAGAGGATACGGAGATACGCAGTATTTT.

This clonotype has at least ten counts. This chain joins TRBV5-1 and TRBJ1-2, with 8 bases lining up with TRBD1. The length of the CDR3 is 15 residues. V was pared by 4 bases and J by 8 bases, with 13 bases of the junction left unmatched. Germline values: CDR1 SGHRS, CDR2 YFSETQ. In DNA form, the CDR3 reads TGCGCCAGCAGCGAGGACAGGGTCGAGTCGGAAGGCTACACCTTC. This codes for CASSEDRVESEGYTF.

This clonotype was detected a few times. J is TRBJ2-3 and V is TRBV20-1; D may be TRBD2 (6 bases). V lost 0 bases, J lost 2 bases, and 18 bases lay in between. CDR1 and CDR2 from the germline V gene are DFQATT and SNEGSKA (reference sequence). The CDR3 loop spans 17 amino acids. In DNA, the CDR3 is TGCAGTGCTAGAGAAGATATCCGAGCGGGCCTCACAGATACGCAGTATTTT. The encoded protein is CSAREDIRAGLTDTQYF.

The chain uses TRBV5-1 and TRBJ2-1; the D is unclear. Looked up from germline, CDR1 is SGHRS and CDR2 is YFSETQ. The CDR3 runs 13 residues. Deletions cut 2 bases from V and 6 bases from J, with 9 bases between. This CDR3 is CASSLPPSNEQFF. The CDR3 DNA sequence: TGCGCCAGCAGCTTACCTCCGAGCAATGAGCAGTTCTTC.

This clonotype was counted at least ten times. The CDR3 sequence is CASSLTPVPYNEQFF. As DNA, the CDR3 is TGTGCCAGCAGCTTAACGCCTGTGCCCTACAATGAGCAGTTCTTC. The rearrangement links TRBV7-2 to TRBJ2-1; unclear D gene. This CDR3 region has 15 residues. In germline, CDR1 is SGHTA, CDR2 FQGNSA. Trimming left V 2 bases short and J 2 bases short, with 10 bases between.

The rearrangement joins TRBV20-1 to TRBJ2-5; tentatively, D is TRBD1 or TRBD2 (5 bases each). V gave up 1 base and J gave up 5 bases, with 17 bases separating them. This CDR3 has 15 residues. Germline CDR1 reads DFQATT; CDR2 reads SNEGSKA (reference sequence). The CDR3 here is CSARGGTPGAETQYF. The DNA for the CDR3 is TGCAGTGCTAGAGGGGGAACCCCCGGGGCCGAGACCCAGTACTTC.